The 23 T cell receptor beta chains given below trace back to one sample, sequenced in a study of T cell responses to AZD1222 COVID-19 vaccine. Profiling relied on immunoSEQ multiplex PCR, and the TCRdb table lists in-frame clones only, not all of them. Here the sample spans around 96,000 clones, about 88% being singletons. The specimen comprised peripheral blood, sampled on day 0 of AZD1222 vaccination. The origin of the receptors is an adult in good health.

The chain joins TRBV11-1 to TRBJ1-2, with D possibly TRBD1 on 5 matching bases. The germline V gene has CDR1 SGHAT and CDR2 FQDESV (reference sequence). Trimming removed 5 bases from V and 4 bases from J, with 17 bases in between. This CDR3 spans 15 amino acids. CDR3 sequence reads: CASSPRGRGSYGYTF. In nucleotides, the CDR3 is TGTGCCAGCAGCCCCCGGGGACGAGGGTCCTATGGCTACACCTTC.

V and J are TRBV7-2 and TRBJ1-6, with TRBD1 identical over 9 bases. The V and J ends lost 2 bases and 3 bases, in that order; junction bases with no gene match: 11. CDR1 and CDR2 from the germline V gene are SGHTA and FQGNSA. The CDR3 loop spans 19 amino acids. The CDR3 DNA follows: TGTGCCAGCAGCTTACCTAGGACAGGGGCGGGAGTCTATAATTCACCCCTCCACTTT. This encodes CASSLPRTGAGVYNSPLHF.

The chain has TRBV5-4 and TRBJ1-1, with 9 bases matching TRBD1. Germline V gene data show CDR1 as SGHNT and CDR2 as YYREEE (reference sequence). This CDR3 has 14 amino acids. V dropped 4 bases and J dropped 5; count of bases not matched to a gene: 6. CDR3 loop: CASSPTGGETEAFF. CDR3 coding DNA: TGTGCCAGCAGCCCGACAGGGGGAGAAACTGAAGCTTTCTTT.

The V call is TRBV6-4, the J call TRBJ2-3; 13 bases are shared with TRBD2. V lost 2 bases to trimming and J lost 8 bases; unmatched junction nucleotides: 1. The CDR3 is 14 amino acids. Germline V gives CDR1 MRHNA, CDR2 SNTAGT. The CDR3 region is CASSDTSGGATQYF. The DNA of the CDR3 is TGTGCCAGCAGTGACACTAGCGGGGGGGCTACGCAGTATTTT.

The V gene is TRBV27, the J gene TRBJ1-4, with a tentative D call TRBD1 (5 bases). Germline-derived CDR1 and CDR2 are MNHEY and SMNVEV (reference sequence). Deletions cut 11 bases from V and 7 bases from J, with 29 bases between. This CDR3 is built from 17 residues. CDR3 DNA sequence: TGTGCCGGGGCTGGAGACCCTGAACGTAGAAGGTGTGAAAAACTGTTTTTT. The encoded protein is CAGAGDPERRRCEKLFF.

This clone occurred once. J is TRBJ1-1 and V is TRBV5-1; no clear D gene. This CDR3 is built from 12 residues. Germline CDR1 is SGHRS and CDR2 is YFSETQ. Trimming left V 3 bases short and J 9 bases short, with 12 bases between. DNA for the CDR3: TGCGCCAGCAGCTCTACGGGTGCACAAGCTTTCTTT. Encoded protein: CASSSTGAQAFF. Full variable domain (missing parts from reference TRBV5-1 and TRBJ1-1): KAGVTQTPRYLIKTRGQQVTLSCSPISGHRSVSWYQQTPGQGLQFLFEYFSETQRNKGNFPGRFSGRQFSNSRSEMNVSTLELGDSALYLCASSSTGAQAFFGQGTRLTVV.

The chain recombines TRBV5-1 with TRBJ2-7, with 7 positions matching TRBD1. The trim removed 2 bases at V and 3 bases at J, leaving 5 bases unmatched. In germline, CDR1 is SGHRS, CDR2 YFSETQ. The CDR3 is 14 residues long. The CDR3 DNA reads as TGCGCCAGCAGCTTATGGACAGGTGTCTACGAGCAGTACTTC. Protein sequence: CASSLWTGVYEQYF.

The gene calls are TRBV2 and TRBJ1-1; D may be TRBD1 (6 bases). Germline V gene data show CDR1 as SNHLY and CDR2 as FYNNEI. V was cut by 5 bases and J by 0 bases, with 10 bases left in between. This CDR3 has 14 amino acids. The CDR3 reads CASSPQGVNTEAFF. The CDR3 DNA follows: TGTGCCAGCAGTCCACAGGGTGTGAACACTGAAGCTTTCTTT.

The V gene is TRBV28, the J gene TRBJ1-1, with D perhaps matching TRBD1 (6 bases). This CDR3 is built from 15 residues. Between the trimmed V and J ends, which lost 5 bases and 3 bases, there was a span of 16 bases. CDR1 and CDR2 from the germline V gene are MDHEN and SYDVKM. The chain's CDR3 is CASSPHGAGDTEAFF. The CDR3 coding sequence is TGTGCCAGCAGTCCTCATGGGGCAGGGGACACTGAAGCTTTCTTT.

The chain is built from TRBV20-1 and TRBJ1-6; D call uncertain. The V gene's germline CDR1 is DFQATT and CDR2 SNEGSKA (reference sequence). The CDR3 has 14 residues. V lost 3 bases, J lost 3 bases, and 9 bases lay in between. The CDR3, as DNA: TGCAGTGCTAGTAGGCAGAGCTATAATTCACCCCTCCACTTT. Its protein product is CSASRQSYNSPLHF.

V is TRBV7-6 and J is TRBJ2-7, with 10 bases lining up with TRBD2. The trim removed 5 bases at V and 5 bases at J, leaving 12 bases unmatched. Per germline, CDR1 SGHVS and CDR2 FNYEAQ. This CDR3 region has 16 residues. This CDR3 is CASSPRGSGGADEQYF. The DNA of the CDR3 is TGTGCCAGCAGCCCCCGAGGAAGCGGGGGGGCGGACGAGCAGTACTTC.

This clone rates as medium-sized. The chain employs TRBV6-1 and TRBJ1-2; 8 bases agree with TRBD1. Trimming cost V 1 base and J 8 bases; bases outside gene matches: 6. The CDR3 covers 14 residues. Germline V gives CDR1 MNHNS, CDR2 SASEGT. Here the CDR3 reads CASSEGTGLRGYTF. CDR3 nucleotide sequence: TGTGCCAGCAGTGAAGGGACAGGGCTTAGGGGCTACACCTTC.

The chain links TRBV19 to TRBJ2-5; TRBD1 aligns across 10 bases. The ends lost 8 bases at V and 5 bases at J; junction bases unmatched: 11. Germline CDR1 LNHDA, CDR2 SQIVND (reference sequence). The CDR3 runs 15 residues. CDR3 DNA sequence: TGTGCCAGTTCTACCGGGACAGGGGCTCGGGAGACCCAGTACTTC. Amino acids: CASSTGTGARETQYF.

The chain carries TRBV18 and TRBJ2-5; 8 nucleotides match TRBD1. Germline assignment: CDR1 KGHSH and CDR2 LQKENI. The CDR3 length is 15 residues. J was trimmed by 5 bases and V by 5 bases; bases with no gene match: 10. The CDR3 protein is CASSSSQGVLETQYF. The DNA for the CDR3 is TGTGCCAGCTCATCGTCACAGGGGGTCCTCGAGACCCAGTACTTC.

The chain joins TRBV6-5 to TRBJ2-7, with a possible D match to TRBD1 (6 bases). Trimming left V 4 bases short and J 6 bases short, with 13 bases between. The germline V gene has CDR1 MNHEY and CDR2 SVGAGI. The CDR3 runs 13 residues. CDR3 loop: CASSSTDRSEQYF. The CDR3 coding sequence is TGTGCCAGCAGTTCCACCGACAGGTCCGAGCAGTACTTC.

The chain is built from TRBV27 and TRBJ1-6; the D is unclear. With 0 bases removed from V and 9 bases from J, the gap between germline ends came to 15 bases. CDR1 MNHEY and CDR2 SMNVEV come from the germline V gene (reference sequence). The length of the CDR3 is 16 residues. The CDR3 nucleotides read TGTGCCAGCAGTTTATCGGTACAGACAATCGGTTCACCCCTCCACTTT. Its protein is CASSLSVQTIGSPLHF.

The rearrangement joins TRBV6-6 to TRBJ1-6, with D perhaps TRBD1 (5 bases). CDR1 is MNHNY and CDR2 is SVGAGI in the germline V gene (reference sequence). Trimming removed 0 bases at V and 7 bases at J, with 10 bases between. CDR3 length: 15 residues. The CDR3 bases are TGTGCCAGCAGTTACTCGCGGGGCGGAAATTCACCCCTCCACTTT. This gives the protein CASSYSRGGNSPLHF.

Details on this clone: Other DNA sequences of this sample code for an identical CDR3. V usage is TRBV7-2 and J usage is TRBJ1-1; D uncertain. Deletions cut 2 bases from V and 0 bases from J, with 4 bases between. The CDR3 consists of 13 residues. CDR1 is SGHTA and CDR2 is FQGNSA in the germline V gene. CDR3: CASSLQLNTEAFF. The CDR3 nucleotides are TGTGCCAGCAGCTTACAGCTGAACACTGAAGCTTTCTTT.

The V call is TRBV19, the J call TRBJ1-6; TRBD1 aligns across 9 bases. With V trimmed by 7 bases and J by 10 bases, 11 bases remained unmatched. The CDR3 loop spans 15 amino acids. The germline gives CDR1 LNHDA, CDR2 SQIVND (reference sequence). The CDR3 here is CASNTGTGLGSPLHF. As DNA, the CDR3 is TGTGCCAGTAACACCGGGACAGGGCTAGGCTCACCCCTCCACTTT.

The chain joins TRBV27 to TRBJ1-2; possible D gene TRBD1, 5 bases. The germline CDR1 and CDR2 sequences are MNHEY and SMNVEV (reference sequence). The CDR3 sequence is 15 residues long. V lost 4 bases and J 0 bases, leaving 12 bases between the germline ends. Here the CDR3 reads CASSWAGPTNYGYTF. CDR3 DNA sequence: TGTGCCAGCAGTTGGGCAGGGCCTACTAACTATGGCTACACCTTC.

The chain is built from TRBV7-9 and TRBJ1-2; 7 bases are a match to TRBD1. The CDR3 length is 16 residues. Germline V gene lookup returns CDR1 SEHNR and CDR2 FQNEAQ (reference sequence). J lost 4 bases, V lost 0 bases, and 8 bases had no gene match. The CDR3 coding sequence is TGTGCCAGCAGCTTAGCGACCGACAGGGCCAGCTATGGCTACACCTTC. It yields the protein CASSLATDRASYGYTF.

The chain uses TRBV27 and TRBJ2-3, with D tentatively TRBD2 (5 bases). V lost 2 bases, J lost 1 base, and 10 bases lay in between. Germline V lookup: CDR1 MNHEY, CDR2 SMNVEV (reference sequence). The CDR3 has 15 amino acids. This chain's CDR3 is CASSLRRTRTDTQYF. Here the CDR3 DNA reads TGTGCCAGCAGTTTAAGGCGGACTCGCACAGATACGCAGTATTTT.

The J gene is TRBJ1-2, the V gene TRBV30; 7 bases agree with TRBD1. The CDR3 spans 17 residues. Germline V gene lookup returns CDR1 GTSNPN and CDR2 SVGIG (reference sequence). V lost 1 base, J lost 4 bases, and 15 bases stayed unmatched. The DNA for the CDR3 is TGTGCCTGGAGTGCCTCGGTGACAGGGTTAGGTAGCTATGGCTACACCTTC. It encodes CAWSASVTGLGSYGYTF.